This is a list of T cell receptor beta chains from one sample in a study of read filtering for tumor transcriptome and immune sequencing. TCRdb fed the reads into MiXCR, producing one record per CDR3 protein. There are 50,000 or so distinct CDR3 sequences in the sample; roughly 12% occur only once, and roughly 17% lies in the top ten. Material for sequencing was a population of CD138-negative cells sorted from bone marrow. Receptors originate from a donor aged 40 or older with multiple myeloma. The CDR3 runs from the conserved cysteine through the conserved F or W. A D gene is named only where the DNA matches it firmly. Clone size is not always given. Where it is, it says once, few, many or a class for expanded clones.

d_gene	j_gene	abundance	v_gene	CDR3nt	CDR3aa
.	TRBJ2-2	.	TRBV4-1	TGCGCCAGCAGCCAACCCCCACTCGGAACCGGGGAGCTGTTTTTT	CASSQPPLGTGELFF
.	TRBJ2-5	.	TRBV5-1	TGCGCCAGCAGCTTGGACGGGGTTGGGACCCAGTACTTC	CASSLDGVGTQYF
.	TRBJ1-3	.	TRBV7-8	TGTGCCAGCAGCTTCCCGACAGGAAGCTCTGGAAACGCCATATATTTT	CASSFPTGSSGNAIYF
.	TRBJ1-2	many	TRBV7-8	TGTGCCAGCAGCTTTGATGGTGACTATGGCTACACCTTC	CASSFDGDYGYTF
TRBD2	TRBJ2-6	many	TRBV28	TGTGCCAGCAGCTCCCGTACTAGCGGTCGGGGGGCCAACGTCCTGACTTTC	CASSSRTSGRGANVLTF
.	TRBJ2-3	many	TRBV3-1	TGTGCCAGCAGCCAAGATTCGGCAGATACGCAGTATTTT	CASSQDSADTQYF
TRBD1	TRBJ2-5	many	TRBV29-1	TGCAGCGTTCCCGGGACAGGGCAAGAGACCCAGTACTTC	CSVPGTGQETQYF
.	TRBJ2-7	many	TRBV15	TGTGCCACCAGCAGTTCTAGCGTACCGTACGAGCAGTACTTC	CATSSSSVPYEQYF
.	TRBJ1-2	many	TRBV5-1	TGCGCCAGCAGCTGGACACTGAACTATGGCTACACCTTC	CASSWTLNYGYTF
.	TRBJ2-5	.	TRBV7-3	TGTGCCGGGAACTCAGGGGCTCTTCCTGGGGAGACCCAGTACTTC	CAGNSGALPGETQYF
.	TRBJ2-2	.	TRBV19	TGTGCCAGTAGTATGCGTCAGACCAACACCGGGGAGCTGTCTTTT	CASSMRQTNTGELSF
.	TRBJ2-5	many	TRBV29-1	TGCAGCGTTGAAGGGGGGAAGGAAGAGACCCAGTACTTC	CSVEGGKEETQYF
TRBD1	TRBJ1-1	many	TRBV11-2	TGTGCCAGCAGCTCCAACAGGGGGCATTGGGCTGAAGCTTTCTTT	CASSSNRGHWAEAFF
.	TRBJ2-2	.	TRBV12-3/TRBV12-4	TGTGCCAGCCTTCAGAGGGCGAACACCGGGGAGCTGTTTTTT	CASLQRANTGELFF
.	TRBJ2-1	many	TRBV5-1	TGCGCCAGCAGCTTCAGAACAGTAACAAATGAGCAGTTCTTC	CASSFRTVTNEQFF
TRBD1	TRBJ2-1	.	TRBV5-1	TGCGCCAGCAGCACCTACAGGGGGCGTAATGAGCAGTTCTTC	CASSTYRGRNEQFF
TRBD1	TRBJ2-7	many	TRBV20-1	TGCAGTGCTTCCTCGGGACAGGGGGCTCGGGAGCAGTACTTC	CSASSGQGAREQYF
TRBD1	TRBJ1-5	many	TRBV29-1	TGCAGCGTTGTCGACAGGGGAGTAGATCAGCCCCAGCATTTT	CSVVDRGVDQPQHF
TRBD1	TRBJ1-5	many	TRBV20-1	TGCAGTGCTAGGGACAGGGAGGCAAGCAATCAGCCCCAGCATTTT	CSARDREASNQPQHF
TRBD2	TRBJ2-5	many	TRBV7-8	TGTGCCAGCAGCATCGGGACTAGCGGGGCCTCAAGGGAGACCCAGTACTTC	CASSIGTSGASRETQYF
.	TRBJ2-7	many	TRBV4-1	TGCGCCAGCAGCCAAGATCAAACCCCAGTGTACGAGCAGTACTTC	CASSQDQTPVYEQYF
TRBD1	TRBJ1-1	many	TRBV5-4	TGTGCCAGCAGCTGGGGACAGGGGAGGGGTGGAACTGAAGCTTTCTTT	CASSWGQGRGGTEAFF
TRBD1	TRBJ1-1	many	TRBV3-1	TGTGCCAGCAGCCAAGAGACAGGGAGGAACACTGAAGCTTTCTTT	CASSQETGRNTEAFF
.	TRBJ1-1	many	TRBV20-1	TGCAGTGCTGGTAGGGTTACTGAAGCTTTCTTT	CSAGRVTEAFF
TRBD1	TRBJ2-5	many	TRBV30	TGTGCCTGGAGTCCGGGACAGGGGCCGGAGACCCAGTACTTC	CAWSPGQGPETQYF
TRBD1	TRBJ2-1	many	TRBV19	TGTGCCAGTACTGCTACCACCGGGACAGGGTCGAATGAGCAGTTCTTC	CASTATTGTGSNEQFF
TRBD2	TRBJ2-1	many	TRBV10-3	TGTGCCATCAAGGAGGGCGGGGGGGTTGCCTACAATGAGCAGTTCTTC	CAIKEGGGVAYNEQFF